The 22 T cell receptor beta chains listed next were all sequenced from one sample in a study of cytomegalovirus exposure and HLA in healthy donors. PCR was performed using 60 Vbeta and 13 Jbeta primers. Repertoires were generated with immunoSEQ multiplex PCR, while TCRdb's copy carries only in-frame clones and drops some. The sample has approximately 140,000 clones; the top ten hold about 2.2%. The material sequenced was PBMCs. These receptor sequences come from a woman aged 18-29 years in good health and CMV-seronegative.

The V and J genes are TRBV19 and TRBJ2-3; TRBD2 agrees at 8 bases. V lost 4 bases to trimming and J lost 4 bases; unmatched junction nucleotides: 10. The CDR3 is 16 residues long. Germline assignment: CDR1 LNHDA and CDR2 SQIVND (reference sequence). Written as DNA, the CDR3 is TGTGCCAGTAGTACACCGGGACTAGGTGGTTCAGATACGCAGTATTTT. Translated, it gives CASSTPGLGGSDTQYF.

CDR3 residues: CASSLDRENTGELFF. CDR3 sequence (DNA): TGTGCCAGCAGCTTGGACAGGGAGAACACCGGGGAGCTGTTTTTT. The chain recombines TRBV5-4 with TRBJ2-2, with D possibly matching TRBD1 (6 bases). Germline CDR1 SGHNT, CDR2 YYREEE (reference sequence). CDR3 length equals 15 residues. Trimming took off 0 bases at V and 1 base at J, with 7 bases between the two ends.

This chain connects TRBV4-1 to TRBJ2-7, with 8 bases fitting TRBD1. CDR3 size: 18 residues. In germline, CDR1 is MGHRA, CDR2 YSYEKL. The V gene end was trimmed by 0 bases and the J gene end by 8 bases; junction bases not matched to a gene: 18. CDR3: CASSQEWLDRGAANQQYF. The CDR3 region has the DNA TGCGCCAGCAGCCAAGAGTGGTTAGACAGGGGCGCGGCTAATCAGCAGTACTTC.

CDR3 region: CASSEAFSGGLVRYTF. In DNA form, the CDR3 reads TGTGCCAGCAGTGAAGCGTTTTCGGGGGGGTTGGTTCGCTACACCTTC. V gene TRBV2 combines with J gene TRBJ1-2; the D gene is possibly TRBD1 (5 bases). Deletions cut 0 bases from V and 9 bases from J, with 20 bases between. Germline V lookup: CDR1 SNHLY, CDR2 FYNNEI. This CDR3 contains 16 residues.

The rearrangement joins TRBV18 to TRBJ1-2, with 9 bases aligning to TRBD1. V shed 2 bases, J shed 8 bases, and the junction held 9 bases outside the gene matches. This CDR3 is built from 15 residues. Germline V gene lookup returns CDR1 KGHSH and CDR2 LQKENI. The CDR3 spells CASSPRTGEASGYTF. As DNA, the CDR3 is TGTGCCAGCTCACCAAGGACAGGGGAAGCCTCCGGCTACACCTTC. The variable domain in full, completed from reference TRBV18 and TRBJ1-2, reads NAGVMQNPRHLVRRRGQEARLRCSPMKGHSHVYWYRQLPEEGLKFMVYLQKENIIDESGMPKERFSAEFPKEGPSILRIQQVVRGDSAAYFCASSPRTGEASGYTFGSGTRLTVV.

The CDR3, as DNA: TGTGCCAGCAGTTCACAGGTCCCCCTTTACAATGAGCAGTTCTTC. Translation: CASSSQVPLYNEQFF. V gene TRBV6-5 combines with J gene TRBJ2-1; D perhaps matches TRBD1 (5 bases). Germline V lookup: CDR1 MNHEY, CDR2 SVGAGI. The CDR3 runs 15 residues. Trimming removed 4 bases at V and 4 bases at J, with 14 bases between.

V is TRBV11-3 and J is TRBJ2-5, with TRBD1 matching over 7 bases. Losses at the gene ends were 5 bases for V and 5 bases for J; bases not matched to a gene: 8. Germline lookup yields CDR1 SGHNT and CDR2 YENEEA. The CDR3 is 14 residues long. CDR3 sequence: CASSLRQGEETQYF. CDR3 sequence (DNA): TGTGCCAGCAGCCTGAGACAGGGTGAGGAGACCCAGTACTTC.

The rearrangement links TRBV30 to TRBJ2-5, with D possibly TRBD2 on 6 matching bases. Trimming left V 0 bases short and J 4 bases short, with 9 bases between. Germline loops: CDR1 GTSNPN, CDR2 SVGIG (reference sequence). This CDR3 has 13 residues. The CDR3 spells CAWSVWGLETQYF. In nucleotides, the CDR3 is TGTGCCTGGAGTGTATGGGGACTAGAGACCCAGTACTTC.

The V and J genes are TRBV6-1 and TRBJ1-4; D may be TRBD1 (6 bases). V lost 8 bases to trimming and J lost 5 bases, with 18 bases between them. The CDR3 covers 15 residues. CDR1 is MNHNS, CDR2 SASEGT, per germline. Here the CDR3 DNA reads TGTGCCAGCGCCAGGGGACGGGCCCTCAATGAAAAACTGTTTTTT. Translating gives CASARGRALNEKLFF.

The chain combines TRBV6-6 with TRBJ2-2, with 10 nucleotides matching TRBD2. Germline V gene data show CDR1 as MNHNY and CDR2 as SVGAGI (reference sequence). This CDR3 has 15 residues. J was trimmed by 1 base and V by 7 bases; bases with no gene match: 3. The CDR3 reads CASIGLAENTGELFF. The DNA for the CDR3 is TGTGCCAGCATCGGACTAGCGGAGAACACCGGGGAGCTGTTTTTT.

The gene calls are TRBV5-6 and TRBJ1-2; 7 bases fit TRBD1. The V segment lost 4 bases and the J segment 4 bases; nucleotides outside the gene matches: 7. The CDR3 covers 14 residues. The V gene's germline CDR1 is SGHDT and CDR2 YYEEEE. The CDR3 region has the DNA TGTGCCAGCAGCCCAAGAGGGACAGTCTATGGCTACACCTTC. It encodes CASSPRGTVYGYTF.

The chain links TRBV19 to TRBJ1-2; 7 nucleotides align to TRBD1. Trimming cost V 4 bases and J 2 bases; bases outside gene matches: 7. This CDR3 comprises 15 residues. Germline V gene data show CDR1 as LNHDA and CDR2 as SQIVND (reference sequence). CDR3 loop: CASSTRDSLNYGYTF. The CDR3 DNA reads TGTGCCAGTAGTACACGGGACAGCCTAAACTATGGCTACACCTTC.

The gene calls are TRBV18 and TRBJ1-3; 7 bases match TRBD1. This CDR3 has 15 amino acids. Trimming cost V 2 bases and J 2 bases; bases outside gene matches: 3. Germline CDR1 reads KGHSH; CDR2 reads LQKENI. The CDR3, as DNA: TGTGCCAGCTCACCAAAGGGGGCTGCTGGAAACACCATATATTTT. As protein: CASSPKGAAGNTIYF.

Judged by frequency, this clone is medium-sized. V and J are TRBV2 and TRBJ2-3; TRBD2 matches at 11 bases. The CDR3 spans 17 residues. With V trimmed by 1 base and J by 4 bases, 7 bases remained unmatched. The germline CDR1 and CDR2 sequences are SNHLY and FYNNEI. CDR3 protein: CASSEGLAGGVADTQYF. DNA of the CDR3: TGTGCCAGCAGTGAAGGGCTAGCGGGAGGTGTGGCAGATACGCAGTATTTT.

This chain joins TRBV28 and TRBJ2-5, with 9 bases aligning to TRBD1. The CDR3 covers 15 residues. V was clipped by 4 bases and J by 5 bases; unmatched bases: 8. Germline loops: CDR1 MDHEN, CDR2 SYDVKM. The CDR3 nucleotides are TGTGCCAGCAGTTCCCCGGGACAGGGTTTGGAGACCCAGTACTTC. Protein: CASSSPGQGLETQYF.

Regarding this clone: The sample holds other DNA sequences that translate to the same CDR3. The rearrangement joins TRBV19 to TRBJ1-1, with D possibly being TRBD1 (6 bases). With 8 bases removed from V and 1 base from J, the gap between germline ends came to 8 bases. This CDR3 is 12 amino acids long. Germline V gene lookup returns CDR1 LNHDA and CDR2 SQIVND (reference sequence). CDR3 sequence: CASGTPNTEAFF. Written as DNA, the CDR3 is TGTGCCAGTGGGACACCGAACACTGAAGCTTTCTTT.

The V gene is TRBV4-2, the J gene TRBJ2-7, with D unclear. V was trimmed by 10 bases and J by 5 bases, leaving 9 bases between them. The germline gives CDR1 LGHNA, CDR2 YNFKEQ. This CDR3 contains 10 residues. CDR3 DNA sequence: TGTGCCACCCAGTACCACGAGCAGTACTTC. Residues: CATQYHEQYF.

The chain couples TRBV21-1 to TRBJ2-7; the table's D call TRBD2 went unverified against the DNA. TRBV21-1 represents a pseudogene. The CDR3 is 17 residues long. For the CDR3, the DNA is TGTGCCAGCAGCAAACGGGGAGGGGGATTCCTACGGAAGGAGCAGTACGTC. It is translated as CASSKRGGGFLRKEQYV.

V usage is TRBV7-9 and J usage is TRBJ2-3; 7 positions match TRBD1. Per the germline V gene, CDR1 is SEHNR and CDR2 is FQNEAQ (reference sequence). CDR3 length: 16 amino acids. After removal of 6 bases from V and 4 bases from J, the junction contained 13 bases not matched to a gene. CDR3 sequence reads: CASRSGYRGKSDTQYF. CDR3 DNA sequence: TGTGCCAGCAGATCCGGGTACAGGGGAAAGTCAGATACGCAGTATTTT.

The chain recombines TRBV2 with TRBJ2-1; TRBD2 matches 10 bases. The CDR3 is made up of 16 amino acids. With 5 bases clipped from V and 7 bases from J, the junction kept 11 bases outside the gene matches. Germline CDR1 reads SNHLY; CDR2 reads FYNNEI. The CDR3 sequence: CASSTLLAGRGNEQFF. The CDR3 DNA follows: TGTGCCAGCAGTACCTTACTAGCGGGAAGGGGAAATGAGCAGTTCTTC.

As to this clone: Compared with germline, one end of the junction differs, possibly owing to a read error. Other DNA sequences in this sample translate to the same CDR3. The chain carries TRBV4-1 and TRBJ2-3; 10 positions agree with TRBD2. Germline loops: CDR1 MGHRA, CDR2 YSYEKL. The CDR3 has 18 residues. This CDR3 reads CASSQDIRLAGRTDTQYF. The CDR3 DNA is TGCGCCAGCAGCCAAGATATACGACTAGCGGGTCGCACAGACACGCAGTATTTT.

This chain connects TRBV10-3 to TRBJ2-7; D not resolved. Germline V gene data show CDR1 as ENHRY and CDR2 as SYGVKD. V was pared by 4 bases and J by 3 bases, with 7 bases between. This CDR3 is 12 amino acids long. The CDR3 region has the DNA TGTGCCATCAGTGGACCAAACTACGAGCAGTACGTC. Translated: CAISGPNYEQYV.